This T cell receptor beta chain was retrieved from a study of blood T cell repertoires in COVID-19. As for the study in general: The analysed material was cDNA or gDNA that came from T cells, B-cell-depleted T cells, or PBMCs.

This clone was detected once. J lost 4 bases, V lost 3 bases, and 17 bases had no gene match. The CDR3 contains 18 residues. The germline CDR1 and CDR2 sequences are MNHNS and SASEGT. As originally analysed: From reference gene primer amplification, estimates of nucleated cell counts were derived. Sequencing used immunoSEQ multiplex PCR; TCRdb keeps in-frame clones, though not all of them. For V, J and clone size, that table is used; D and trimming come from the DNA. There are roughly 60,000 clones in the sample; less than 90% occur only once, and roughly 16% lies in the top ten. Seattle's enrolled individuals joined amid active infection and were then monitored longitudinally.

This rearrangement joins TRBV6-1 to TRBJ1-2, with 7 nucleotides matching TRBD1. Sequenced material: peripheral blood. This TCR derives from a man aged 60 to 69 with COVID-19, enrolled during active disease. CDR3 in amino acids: CASSDWIPGQPFGYGYTF. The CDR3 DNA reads TGTGCCAGCAGTGATTGGATTCCGGGACAGCCCTTCGGCTATGGCTACACCTTC.